These T cell receptor beta chains were read from a single sample in a study of beta chain features in type 1 diabetes. The repertoire was sequenced with immunoSEQ multiplex PCR; TCRdb's copy has only in-frame clones and lacks some. The sample consists of 160,000 or so clones, around 9.7% of them appearing once. Specimen: central memory CD4+ T cells from blood. The source of these receptors is a woman under 40 with type 1 diabetes. The CDR3 runs from the conserved cysteine through the conserved F or W. The D gene is left open where the match is weak. Clone size is shown for a subset of rows, as once, few, many or a class of expanded clone.

abundance	v_gene	j_gene	d_gene	CDR3aa	CDR3nt
few	TRBV4-1	TRBJ1-4	NA	CASSQEAVGGRHEKLFF	TGCGCCAGCAGCCAAGAGGCGGTCGGGGGTCGACACGAAAAACTGTTTTTT
NA	TRBV19	TRBJ2-2	NA	CASSMATRPGELFF	TGTGCCAGTAGTATGGCCACCCGCCCCGGGGAGCTGTTTTTT
NA	TRBV30	TRBJ2-5	NA	CAWSVDSQQETQYF	TGTGCCTGGAGTGTGGACAGTCAACAAGAGACCCAGTACTTC
NA	TRBV9	TRBJ1-2	NA	CASSEGQPANYGYTF	TGTGCCAGCAGCGAAGGACAGCCGGCTAACTATGGCTACACCTTC
few	TRBV10-2	TRBJ2-6	NA	CASSRGAGANVLTF	TGCGCCAGCTCACGGGGAGCTGGGGCCAACGTCCTGACTTTC
NA	TRBV10-3	TRBJ1-5	NA	CASAWEGSNQPQHF	TGTGCCTCTGCTTGGGAGGGAAGCAATCAGCCCCAGCATTTT
NA	TRBV10-3	TRBJ2-1	TRBD2	CAIRGTSGGPNEQFF	TGTGCCATCAGGGGAACTAGCGGGGGCCCCAATGAGCAGTTCTTC
NA	TRBV19	TRBJ2-1	NA	CASSIQLNNEQFF	TGTGCCAGTAGTATTCAACTGAACAATGAGCAGTTCTTC
NA	TRBV7-8	TRBJ2-5	TRBD2	CASSWTSGSWRETQYF	TGTGCCAGCAGCTGGACTAGCGGGAGCTGGCGAGAGACCCAGTACTTC
NA	TRBV18	TRBJ2-4	NA	CASSPGRTDIQYF	TGTGCCAGCTCACCAGGCAGGACAGACATTCAGTACTTC
few	TRBV6-5	TRBJ2-7	NA	CASSRQEAYEQYF	TGTGCCAGCAGCCGACAGGAGGCCTACGAGCAGTACTTC
NA	TRBV5-1	TRBJ2-2	NA	CASRQGGTGELFF	TGCGCCAGCAGACAAGGGGGCACCGGGGAGCTGTTTTTT
few	TRBV30	TRBJ1-1	NA	CAWSVQGNEAFF	TGTGCCTGGAGTGTACAGGGAAATGAAGCTTTCTTT
few	TRBV4-1	TRBJ2-7	NA	CASSLQGPAYEQYF	TGCGCCAGCAGCCTTCAGGGCCCAGCCTACGAGCAGTACTTC
NA	TRBV15	TRBJ2-1	NA	CATSRDLGNEQFF	TGTGCCACCAGCAGAGACCTAGGTAATGAGCAGTTCTTC
few	TRBV28	TRBJ2-5	TRBD2	CASRPSGRVETQYF	TGTGCCAGCAGGCCTAGCGGGAGGGTGGAGACCCAGTACTTC
NA	TRBV18	TRBJ2-3	TRBD2	CASSRDLAGTDTQYF	TGTGCCAGCTCACGAGACCTAGCGGGAACAGATACGCAGTATTTT
NA	TRBV7-8	TRBJ2-1	NA	CASSSARAREAEQFF	TGTGCCAGCAGCTCGGCCCGTGCCAGGGAGGCTGAGCAGTTCTTC
NA	TRBV5-1	TRBJ2-7	TRBD2	CASSPSLAGAQTYEQYF	TGCGCCAGCAGCCCTAGTCTAGCGGGAGCACAAACCTACGAGCAGTACTTC
NA	TRBV2	TRBJ1-1	NA	CASARRNTEAFF	TGTGCCAGCGCTCGGAGGAACACTGAAGCTTTCTTT
few	TRBV9	TRBJ2-1	NA	CASSVGALPNEQFF	TGTGCCAGCAGCGTAGGGGCGCTCCCGAATGAGCAGTTCTTC
few	TRBV5-1	TRBJ2-5	NA	CASSREVRQETQYF	TGCGCCAGCAGCAGGGAGGTGAGACAAGAGACCCAGTACTTC
few	TRBV18	TRBJ2-1	TRBD2	CASSPASGLAYNEQFF	TGTGCCAGCTCACCCGCTAGCGGACTAGCCTACAATGAGCAGTTCTTC
few	TRBV30	TRBJ2-3	TRBD2	CACASGGWADTQYF	TGTGCCTGCGCTAGCGGGGGGTGGGCAGATACGCAGTATTTT
few	TRBV21-1	TRBJ1-2	NA	CASSKRGGQGYGYTF	TGTGCCAGCAGCAAAAGGGGAGGGCAGGGTTATGGCTACACCTTC
NA	TRBV29-1	TRBJ2-3	NA	CSVEDGTDTQYF	TGCAGCGTTGAAGACGGGACAGATACGCAGTATTTT
NA	TRBV6-5	TRBJ2-7	TRBD1	CASRPGTAYEQYF	TGTGCCAGCAGGCCTGGGACAGCCTACGAGCAGTACTTC
few	TRBV5-1	TRBJ1-4	TRBD1	CASSLPGQGGDGEKLFF	TGCGCCAGCAGCTTGCCGGGACAGGGTGGGGATGGAGAAAAACTGTTTTTT
NA	TRBV2	TRBJ2-7	TRBD2	CASRYSGEQYF	TGTGCCAGCAGGTATAGCGGGGAGCAGTACTTC
few	TRBV4-1	TRBJ1-1	NA	CASSQGEGNTEAFF	TGCGCCAGCAGCCAAGGTGAGGGTAACACTGAAGCTTTCTTT
few	TRBV10-3	TRBJ2-7	TRBD1	CATTGGDEQYF	TGTGCCACCACAGGGGGCGACGAGCAGTACTTC
NA	TRBV18	TRBJ2-1	TRBD2	CASSLPLRGGGNEQFF	TGTGCCAGCTCACTCCCCCTCCGGGGGGGAGGGAATGAGCAGTTCTTC
NA	TRBV2	TRBJ1-5	NA	CASRVRGGSNQPQHF	TGTGCCAGCAGGGTGAGGGGGGGGAGCAATCAGCCCCAGCATTTT
NA	TRBV2	TRBJ2-2	NA	CASSRTVANTGELFF	TGTGCCAGCAGCCGGACTGTAGCGAACACCGGGGAGCTGTTTTTT
NA	TRBV28	TRBJ1-2	NA	CASSLRGAGYGYTF	TGTGCCAGCAGTTTGCGGGGGGCGGGCTATGGCTACACCTTC
NA	TRBV5-1	TRBJ2-7	TRBD1	CASRDRGYEQYF	TGCGCCAGCCGGGACAGAGGCTACGAGCAGTACTTC
NA	TRBV28	TRBJ1-2	TRBD1	CASSLQGAYGGYTF	TGTGCCAGCAGTTTACAGGGGGCCTATGGTGGCTACACCTTC
few	TRBV23-1	TRBJ1-5	NA	CASSPVEREGSQPQHF	TGCGCCAGCAGTCCCGTGGAGCGAGAAGGAAGTCAGCCCCAGCATTTT
few	TRBV28	TRBJ2-7	NA	CASSRGDEGIYEQYF	TGTGCCAGCAGCCGCGGGGATGAGGGGATCTACGAGCAGTACTTC
few	TRBV11-2	TRBJ2-2	NA	CASSAQTGANTGELFF	TGTGCCAGCAGCGCCCAGACGGGGGCGAACACCGGGGAGCTGTTTTTT
few	TRBV5-1	TRBJ1-2	TRBD1	CASSVDRGANYGYTF	TGCGCCAGCAGCGTGGACAGGGGAGCTAACTATGGCTACACCTTC
few	TRBV16	TRBJ1-5	NA	CASSPDRSNQPQHF	TGTGCCAGCAGCCCCGACAGGAGCAATCAGCCCCAGCATTTT
few	TRBV30	TRBJ1-2	NA	CAWSGGSLNYGYTF	TGTGCCTGGAGTGGAGGCAGCCTTAACTATGGCTACACCTTC
NA	TRBV19	TRBJ2-7	NA	CASEIATYEQYF	TGTGCCTCAGAGATAGCGACCTACGAGCAGTACTTC
NA	TRBV30	TRBJ2-1	TRBD2	CAWRGLAGVEQFF	TGTGCCTGGAGAGGGCTAGCGGGAGTTGAGCAGTTCTTC
few	TRBV7-3	TRBJ2-6	NA	CASRGPGGANVLTF	TGTGCCAGCAGGGGTCCAGGCGGGGCCAACGTCCTGACTTTC
NA	TRBV18	TRBJ2-1	TRBD1	CASSPSRDRGYNEQFF	TGTGCCAGCTCACCCTCCCGGGACAGGGGCTACAATGAGCAGTTCTTC
NA	TRBV4-1	TRBJ2-6	NA	CASSQPGVKTGANVLTF	TGCGCCAGCAGCCAACCGGGAGTTAAAACTGGGGCCAACGTCCTGACTTTC
few	TRBV7-8	TRBJ1-3	NA	CASSFSWANTIYF	TGTGCCAGCAGCTTTTCTTGGGCTAACACCATATATTTT
few	TRBV5-1	TRBJ2-6	TRBD1	CASTRTGKNSGANVLTF	TGCGCCAGCACCAGGACAGGGAAAAACTCTGGGGCCAACGTCCTGACTTTC
NA	TRBV2	TRBJ2-3	TRBD2	CASSVGLARGADTQYF	TGTGCCAGCAGTGTGGGACTAGCGAGGGGTGCAGATACGCAGTATTTT
NA	TRBV15	TRBJ2-7	NA	CATSRGGDSYEQYF	TGTGCCACCAGCAGGGGCGGGGACTCCTACGAGCAGTACTTC
NA	TRBV6-5	TRBJ1-1	TRBD1	CASSFGQGVGEAFF	TGTGCCAGCAGTTTCGGACAGGGGGTCGGTGAAGCTTTCTTT
NA	TRBV4-1	TRBJ2-3	NA	CASSQHPTVAQDTQYF	TGCGCCAGCAGCCAACACCCGACAGTGGCTCAAGATACGCAGTATTTT
NA	TRBV18	TRBJ1-2	NA	CASSQVNPQSANGYTF	TGTGCCAGCTCCCAAGTGAATCCCCAGAGCGCGAATGGCTACACCTTC
NA	TRBV27	TRBJ1-5	TRBD1	CASHHQPGQLNQPQHF	TGTGCCAGCCACCACCAACCGGGACAGCTCAATCAGCCCCAGCATTTT